Only a few counts were recorded for the clone carrying this T cell receptor (beta chain). Regarding time point: newly diagnosed GD, antithyroid drugs for less than 3 months. The TCR library was made from RNA that had been extracted from PBMCs in TRIzol. In building TCR beta libraries, iRepertoire HTBI primers were used together with Arm-PCR of CDR3 regions. TCRdb independently ran MiXCR on the multiplex PCR reads; one entry per CDR3 protein. The sample yields around 320,000 distinct CDR3 sequences, around 15% seen once. This entry belongs to a study of regulatory T cells in long-lasting Graves disease. CDR1 and CDR2 from the germline V gene are MNHEY and SMNVEV (reference sequence). The CDR3 length is 12 residues. V was clipped by 8 bases and J by 5 bases, with 13 bases between them. The same data also contributed to another study, on T cells in Graves' hyperthyroidism and ophthalmopathy. That source adds: Most expanded thyroid clonotypes above 0.001 also appeared in blood.

The sequencing here drew on peripheral blood mononuclear cells (PBMCs), taken at new diagnosis, from a patient treated with antithyroid drugs. The chain joins TRBV27 to TRBJ2-7; tentatively, D is TRBD1 (5 bases). This sequence originates from a man between 40 and 49 years old with Graves disease. The CDR3 nucleotides read TGTGCCAGCTCCAAAAGGGGCGACGAGCAGTACTTC. This codes for CASSKRGDEQYF.